The TCR beta chain described here comes from a study of follicular helper T cells after annual influenza vaccination. Germline CDR1 reads MNHEY; CDR2 reads SMNVEV (reference sequence). The CDR3 loop spans 15 amino acids. Losses at the gene ends were 6 bases for V and 2 bases for J; bases not matched to a gene: 2. Sequencing used immunoSEQ multiplex PCR; TCRdb keeps in-frame clones, though not all of them. Of about 6,000 clones in the sample, roughly 84% were seen once. Time point of the sample: 2015-2016 season, 7 days after influenza vaccination. The chain carries TRBV27 and TRBJ2-5, with 14 bases identical to TRBD2. The TCR was taken from an adult who received the influenza vaccine. Source: CXCR5+ CD38- circulating T follicular helper cells from blood, taken 7 days after influenza vaccination. Subset here: circulating Tfh, non-naive CD4+CXCR5+PD-1+ (ICOS+CD38+ or ICOS-CD38-). CDR3 DNA sequence: TGTGCCAGCAGACGACTAGCGGGAGGGCAAGAGACCCAGTACTTC. Translation: CASRRLAGGQETQYF.